The subject of this entry is one T cell receptor (beta chain). Its antigen is unknown. An end of the junction differs from the germline gene, which may be a read error. The CDR3 totals 14 residues. Germline lookup yields CDR1 SQVTM and CDR2 ANQGSEA. This record comes from a study of blood T cells in healthy people across ages. Caucasian, healthy and from Russia, the donors were aged between about 6 and 90. It was 9.5 to 10 milliliters of peripheral blood that were drawn from each donor. For the second PCR, which ran for about 6 to 12 cycles, a sample-barcoded 5' primer and a J-beta primer mix were used. TCRdb used MiXCR to reprocess the 5' RACE reads, holding one entry per CDR3 protein. The profile covers 1.5 million to 2 million distinct CDR3 sequences, with roughly 28% appearing a single time and less than 9.5% taken by the ten largest. Findings of the study overall: Observed TCR beta diversity showed a strong correlation with the percentage of naive T cells as measured by flow cytometry. Conclusively comparing naive with antigen-experienced cells was impossible with unsorted PBMCs.

This chain connects TRBV29-1 to TRBJ2-3; 8 positions match TRBD1. The sequence came from a woman between 25 and 40 years old in good health. Sequencing was carried out using blood. In DNA, the CDR3 is TGCAGCGTTGAGGTGGGGCAGGGGGCAGATAGGCAGTATTTT. The encoded protein is CSVEVGQGADRQYF.